A single sample gave rise to the 6 T cell receptor beta chains below, sequenced in a study of T cells after yellow fever vaccination. TCRdb re-called the 5' RACE reads with MiXCR, one entry per CDR3 protein. The sample holds about 330,000 distinct CDR3 sequences, roughly 8% seen once. The sequenced sample was PBMCs, obtained 45 days after the first yellow fever vaccination. Receptors were obtained from a man between 18 and 35 years old who received the YFV17D yellow fever vaccine.

The V call is TRBV7-9, the J call TRBJ2-3; 8 bases match TRBD1. Germline V gene lookup returns CDR1 SEHNR and CDR2 FQNEAQ (reference sequence). There are 17 residues in the CDR3. J was trimmed by 4 bases and V by 0 bases; bases with no gene match: 9. In DNA, the CDR3 is TGTGCCAGCAGCTTAGCAGCAGACAGGGGTTGGGCAGATACGCAGTATTTT. Residues: CASSLAADRGWADTQYF.

This rearrangement joins TRBV19 to TRBJ1-5; the D is unclear. Germline V gives CDR1 LNHDA, CDR2 SQIVND (reference sequence). V gave up 6 bases and J gave up 2 bases, with 14 bases separating them. The CDR3 is made up of 15 amino acids. The CDR3 sequence: CASSMPGSGNQPQHF. DNA for the CDR3: TGTGCCAGTAGCATGCCCGGGTCGGGCAATCAGCCCCAGCATTTT.

This clonotype showed up just a few times. V is TRBV11-1 and J is TRBJ2-3; D gene uncertain. The CDR3 is 15 amino acids. Trimming stripped 1 base from V and 0 bases from J, with 8 bases between. The V gene's germline CDR1 is SGHAT and CDR2 FQDESV (reference sequence). This CDR3 reads CASSLDWGSTDTQYF. The CDR3 DNA is TGTGCCAGCAGCTTAGACTGGGGAAGCACAGATACGCAGTATTTT.

Details on this clonotype: Relative to the germline gene, one junction end is altered; a read error may explain this. The chain employs TRBV20-1 and TRBJ2-2; 15 bases are a match to TRBD2. This CDR3 is 17 amino acids long. Germline CDR1 and CDR2: DFQATT and SNEGSKA (reference sequence). CDR3 in amino acids: CCARDLGLAGGAGELFF. CDR3 nucleotide sequence: TGCTGTGCTAGAGACCTAGGACTAGCGGGGGGGGCCGGGGAGCTGTTTTTT.

This clonotype showed up just a few times. At one of its ends the junction is not consistent with the germline gene, which may arise from a read error. The V and J genes are TRBV4-1 and TRBJ1-1; 7 bases fit TRBD1. Germline V lookup: CDR1 MGHRA, CDR2 YSYEKL. This CDR3 is built from 15 residues. The CDR3 reads CASSQESRDRTGAFF. CDR3 coding DNA: TGCGCCAGCAGCCAAGAAAGTCGGGACAGAACTGGAGCTTTCTTT.

This clonotype was seen more than once but under ten times. The rearrangement uses TRBV7-2 and TRBJ1-1, with 8 bases aligning to TRBD1. J lost 9 bases, V lost 4 bases, and 10 bases had no gene match. Germline V gene lookup returns CDR1 SGHTA and CDR2 FQGNSA. The CDR3 spans 14 residues. CDR3 in DNA: TGTGCCAGCAGCTCCGGACAGGGAACAAAGAAAGCTTTCTTT. Its protein is CASSSGQGTKKAFF.